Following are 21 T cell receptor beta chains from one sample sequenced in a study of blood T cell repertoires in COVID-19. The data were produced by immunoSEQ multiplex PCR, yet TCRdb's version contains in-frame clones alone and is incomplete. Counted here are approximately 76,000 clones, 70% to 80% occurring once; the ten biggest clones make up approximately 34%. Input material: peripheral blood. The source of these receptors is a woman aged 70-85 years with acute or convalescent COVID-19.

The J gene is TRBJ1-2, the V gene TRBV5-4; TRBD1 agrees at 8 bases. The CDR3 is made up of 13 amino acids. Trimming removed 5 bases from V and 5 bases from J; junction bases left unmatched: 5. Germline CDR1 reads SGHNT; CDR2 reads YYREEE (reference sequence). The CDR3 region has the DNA TGTGCCAGCAGGTCGGGACAGGCTTATGGCTACACCTTC. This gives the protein CASRSGQAYGYTF.

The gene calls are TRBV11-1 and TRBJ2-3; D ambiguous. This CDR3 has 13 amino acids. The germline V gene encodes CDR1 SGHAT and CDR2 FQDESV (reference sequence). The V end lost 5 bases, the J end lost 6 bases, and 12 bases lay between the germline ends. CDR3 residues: CASSHTLADTQYF. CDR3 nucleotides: TGTGCCAGCAGCCATACTCTTGCCGATACGCAGTATTTT. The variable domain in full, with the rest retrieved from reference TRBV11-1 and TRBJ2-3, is EAEVAQSPRYKITEKSQAVAFWCDPISGHATLYWYRQILGQGPELLVQFQDESVVDDSQLPKDRFSAERLKGVDSTLKIQPAELGDSAMYLCASSHTLADTQYFGPGTRLTVL.

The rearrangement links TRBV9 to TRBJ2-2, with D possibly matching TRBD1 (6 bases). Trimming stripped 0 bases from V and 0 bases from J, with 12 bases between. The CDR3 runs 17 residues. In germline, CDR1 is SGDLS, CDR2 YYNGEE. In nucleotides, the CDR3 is TGTGCCAGCAGCGTAGCTTCAGGGGACACGAACACCGGGGAGCTGTTTTTT. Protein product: CASSVASGDTNTGELFF.

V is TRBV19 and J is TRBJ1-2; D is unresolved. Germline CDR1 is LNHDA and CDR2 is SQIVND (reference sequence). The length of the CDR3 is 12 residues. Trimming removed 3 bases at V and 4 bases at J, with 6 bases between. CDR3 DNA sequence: TGTGCCAGTAGTATTAACAGCTATGGCTACACCTTC. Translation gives CASSINSYGYTF.

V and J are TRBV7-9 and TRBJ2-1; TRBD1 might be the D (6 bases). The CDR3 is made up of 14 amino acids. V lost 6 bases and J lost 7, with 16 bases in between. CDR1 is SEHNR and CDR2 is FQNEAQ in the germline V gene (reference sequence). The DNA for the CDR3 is TGTGCCAGCAGTAACAGGGAAGGTTCGAATGAGCAGTTCTTC. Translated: CASSNREGSNEQFF. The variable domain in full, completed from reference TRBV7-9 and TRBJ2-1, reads DTGVSQNPRHKITKRGQNVTFRCDPISEHNRLYWYRQTLGQGPEFLTYFQNEAQLEKSRLLSDRFSAERPKGSFSTLEIQRTEQGDSAMYLCASSNREGSNEQFFGPGTRLTVL.

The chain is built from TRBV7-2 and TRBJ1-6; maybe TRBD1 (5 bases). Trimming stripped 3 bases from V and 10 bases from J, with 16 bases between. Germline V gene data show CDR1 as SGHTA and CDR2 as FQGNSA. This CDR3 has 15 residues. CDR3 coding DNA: TGTGCCAGCAGCTTTAAGTCAGGGTCGGGCTCACCCCTCCACTTT. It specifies CASSFKSGSGSPLHF.

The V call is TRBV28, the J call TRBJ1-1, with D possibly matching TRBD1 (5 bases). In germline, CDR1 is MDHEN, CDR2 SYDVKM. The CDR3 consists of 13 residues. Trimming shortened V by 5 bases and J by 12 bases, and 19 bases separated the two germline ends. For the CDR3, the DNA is TGTGCCAGCAGTCCCCCGGGGGGAGGGAAATCTTTCTTT. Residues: CASSPPGGGKSFF.

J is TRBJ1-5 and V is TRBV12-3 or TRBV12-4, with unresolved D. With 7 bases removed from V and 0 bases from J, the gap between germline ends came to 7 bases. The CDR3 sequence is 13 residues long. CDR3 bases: TGTGCCAGCACCCGTAATAGCAATCAGCCCCAGCATTTT. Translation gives CASTRNSNQPQHF.

CDR3 residues: CAWSWGDSRGRSGANVLTF. DNA of the CDR3: TGTGCCTGGAGTTGGGGAGATAGCAGGGGAAGATCTGGGGCCAACGTCCTGACTTTC. The chain employs TRBV30 and TRBJ2-6; D possibly corresponds to TRBD1 (6 bases). The CDR3 length is 19 residues. V was cut by 2 bases and J by 1 base, with 21 bases left in between. Germline CDR1 GTSNPN, CDR2 SVGIG (reference sequence). The full variable domain, completed using reference TRBV30 and TRBJ2-6, is SQTIHQWPATLVQPVGSPLSLECTVEGTSNPNLYWYRQAAGRGLQLLFYSVGIGQISSEVPQNLSASRPQDRQFILSSKKLLLSDSGFYLCAWSWGDSRGRSGANVLTFGAGSRLTVL.

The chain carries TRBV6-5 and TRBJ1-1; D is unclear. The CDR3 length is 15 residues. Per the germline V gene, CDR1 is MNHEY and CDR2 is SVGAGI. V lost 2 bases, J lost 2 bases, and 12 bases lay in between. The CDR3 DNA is TGTGCCAGCAGTTACGATCGTCGGGGAAACACTGAAGCTTTCTTT. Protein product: CASSYDRRGNTEAFF.

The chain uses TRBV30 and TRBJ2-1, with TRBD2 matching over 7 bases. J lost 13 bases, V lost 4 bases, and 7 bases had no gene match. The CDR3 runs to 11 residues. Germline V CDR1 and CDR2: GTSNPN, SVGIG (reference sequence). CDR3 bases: TGTGCCTGGACCATAGGGAGGGAACAGTTCTTC. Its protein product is CAWTIGREQFF.

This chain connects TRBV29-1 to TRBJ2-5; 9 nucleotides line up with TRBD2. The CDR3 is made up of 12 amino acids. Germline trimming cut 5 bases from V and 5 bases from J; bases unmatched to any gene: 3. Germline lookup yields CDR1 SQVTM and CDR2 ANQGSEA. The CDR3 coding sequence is TGCAGCGTTCTGAGCGGGAGGGAGACCCAGTACTTC. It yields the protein CSVLSGRETQYF.

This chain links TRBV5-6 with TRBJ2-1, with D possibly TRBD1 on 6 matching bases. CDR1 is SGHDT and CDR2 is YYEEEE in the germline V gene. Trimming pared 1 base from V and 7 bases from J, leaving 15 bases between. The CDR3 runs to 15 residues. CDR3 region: CASSLRQAVRNEQFF. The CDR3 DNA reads TGTGCCAGCAGCTTGCGACAGGCCGTTAGGAATGAGCAGTTCTTC.

The CDR3 loop reads CASCRRDSSSYEQYF. Written as DNA, the CDR3 is TGTGCCAGCTGTAGGAGGGACAGTAGCTCCTACGAGCAGTACTTC. The chain has TRBV6-5 and TRBJ2-7, with a possible D match to TRBD1 (7 bases). Trimming stripped 8 bases from V and 0 bases from J, with 17 bases between. This CDR3 region has 15 residues. CDR1 MNHEY and CDR2 SVGAGI come from the germline V gene.

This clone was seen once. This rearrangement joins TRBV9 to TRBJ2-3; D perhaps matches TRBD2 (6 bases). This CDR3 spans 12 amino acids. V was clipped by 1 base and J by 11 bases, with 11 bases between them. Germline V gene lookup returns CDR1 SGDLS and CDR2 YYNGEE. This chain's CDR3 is CASSVTGDWQYF. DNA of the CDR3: TGTGCCAGCAGCGTAACGGGAGACTGGCAGTATTTT.

CDR3 region: CASTSGKMVYGYTF. The DNA for the CDR3 is TGTGCCAGCACTTCAGGGAAGATGGTCTATGGCTACACCTTC. The rearrangement links TRBV6-6 to TRBJ1-2; tentative D call: TRBD1 (5 bases). The germline CDR1 and CDR2 sequences are MNHNY and SVGAGI (reference sequence). V was clipped by 7 bases and J by 4 bases, with 16 bases between them. The CDR3 loop spans 14 amino acids.

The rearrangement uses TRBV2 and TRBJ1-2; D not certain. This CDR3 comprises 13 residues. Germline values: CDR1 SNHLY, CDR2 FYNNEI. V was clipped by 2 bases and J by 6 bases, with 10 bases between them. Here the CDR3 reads CASSEFSRDGYTF. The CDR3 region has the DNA TGTGCCAGCAGTGAATTTAGCCGCGATGGCTACACCTTC.

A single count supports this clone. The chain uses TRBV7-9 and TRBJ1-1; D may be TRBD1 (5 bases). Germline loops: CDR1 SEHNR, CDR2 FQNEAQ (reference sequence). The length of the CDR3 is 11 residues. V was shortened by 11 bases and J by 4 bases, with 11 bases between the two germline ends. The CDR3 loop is CALQGATEAFF. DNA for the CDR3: TGTGCCCTACAAGGGGCCACTGAAGCTTTCTTT.

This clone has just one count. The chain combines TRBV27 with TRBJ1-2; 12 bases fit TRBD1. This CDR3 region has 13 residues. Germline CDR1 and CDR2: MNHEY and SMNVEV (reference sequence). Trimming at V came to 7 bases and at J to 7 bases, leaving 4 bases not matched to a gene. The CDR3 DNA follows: TGTGCCAGCACGTGGGGACAGGGGGCTGGCTACACCTTC. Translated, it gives CASTWGQGAGYTF.

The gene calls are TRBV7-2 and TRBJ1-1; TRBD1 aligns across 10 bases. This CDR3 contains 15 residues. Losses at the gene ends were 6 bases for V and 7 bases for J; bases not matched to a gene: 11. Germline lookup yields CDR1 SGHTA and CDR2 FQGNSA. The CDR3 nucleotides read TGTGCCAGCAGTTATTCTAGACAGGGGGCGGGTGAAGCTTTCTTT. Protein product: CASSYSRQGAGEAFF.

CDR3: CASSVAGGLVSYNEQFF. As DNA, the CDR3 is TGTGCCAGCAGCGTAGCTGGAGGACTTGTCTCCTACAATGAGCAGTTCTTC. The rearrangement joins TRBV9 to TRBJ2-1, with D possibly TRBD2 on 5 matching bases. Trimming removed 0 bases from V and 0 bases from J, with 13 bases in between. In germline, CDR1 is SGDLS, CDR2 YYNGEE. The CDR3 is 17 residues long.